This TCR beta chain was sequenced in a study of cytotoxic CD8 clonotypes in ibrutinib-treated CLL. Using immunoSEQ multiplex PCR, the repertoire was profiled, and TCRdb retains in-frame clones only, with some absent. The sample carries roughly 130,000 clones, around three quarters recorded once. The germline V and J ends were trimmed by 6 bases and 3 bases, with 18 bases remaining between them. In germline, CDR1 is GTSNPN, CDR2 SVGIG (reference sequence). The CDR3 is 14 amino acids. The clonotype was recovered from a human donor with chronic lymphocytic leukemia. Sequenced material: PBMCs, taken after 12 months of ibrutinib treatment. This sequence joins TRBV30 and TRBJ2-7; D might be TRBD1 (6 bases). The CDR3 DNA is TGTGCCTGCCCATCCGGGACATCCTTCTACGAGCAGTACTTC. Protein: CACPSGTSFYEQYF.